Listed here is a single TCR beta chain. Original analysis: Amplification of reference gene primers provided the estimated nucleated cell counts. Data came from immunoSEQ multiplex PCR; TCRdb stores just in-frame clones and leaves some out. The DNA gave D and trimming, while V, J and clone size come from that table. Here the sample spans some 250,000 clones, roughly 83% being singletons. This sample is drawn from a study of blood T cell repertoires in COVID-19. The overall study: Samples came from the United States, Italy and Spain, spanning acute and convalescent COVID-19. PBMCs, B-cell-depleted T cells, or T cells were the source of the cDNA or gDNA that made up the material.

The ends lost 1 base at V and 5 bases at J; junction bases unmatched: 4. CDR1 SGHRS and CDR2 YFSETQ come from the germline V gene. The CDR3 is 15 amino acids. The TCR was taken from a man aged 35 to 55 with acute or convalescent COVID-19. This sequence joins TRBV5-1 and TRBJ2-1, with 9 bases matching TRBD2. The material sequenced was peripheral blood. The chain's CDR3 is CASSLLASGNNEQFF. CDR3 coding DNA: TGCGCCAGCAGCTTGTTGGCTAGCGGGAACAATGAGCAGTTCTTC.